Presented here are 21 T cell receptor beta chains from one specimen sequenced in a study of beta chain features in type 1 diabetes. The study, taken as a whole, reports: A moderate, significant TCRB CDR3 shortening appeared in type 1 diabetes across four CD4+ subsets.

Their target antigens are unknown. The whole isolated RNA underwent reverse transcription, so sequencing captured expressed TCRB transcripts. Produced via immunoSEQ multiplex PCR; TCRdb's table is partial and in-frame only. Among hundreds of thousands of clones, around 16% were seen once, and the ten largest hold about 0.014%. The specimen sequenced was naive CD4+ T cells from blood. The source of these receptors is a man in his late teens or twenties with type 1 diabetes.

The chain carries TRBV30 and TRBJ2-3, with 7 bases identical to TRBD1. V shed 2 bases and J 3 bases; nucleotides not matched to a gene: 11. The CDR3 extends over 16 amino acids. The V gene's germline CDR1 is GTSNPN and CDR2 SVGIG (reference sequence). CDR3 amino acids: CAWSRSTGMSTDTQYF. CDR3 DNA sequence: TGTGCCTGGAGTAGATCGACAGGGATGAGTACAGATACGCAGTATTTT. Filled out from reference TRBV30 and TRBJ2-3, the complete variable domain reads SQTIHQWPATLVQPVGSPLSLECTVEGTSNPNLYWYRQAAGRGLQLLFYSVGIGQISSEVPQNLSASRPQDRQFILSSKKLLLSDSGFYLCAWSRSTGMSTDTQYFGPGTRLTVL.

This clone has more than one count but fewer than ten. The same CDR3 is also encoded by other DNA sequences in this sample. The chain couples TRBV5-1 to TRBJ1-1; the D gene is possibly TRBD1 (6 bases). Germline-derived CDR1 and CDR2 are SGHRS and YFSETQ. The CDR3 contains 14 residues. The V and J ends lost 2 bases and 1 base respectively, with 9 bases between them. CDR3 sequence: CASSFGQTNTEAFF. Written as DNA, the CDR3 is TGCGCCAGCAGCTTCGGACAGACGAACACTGAAGCTTTCTTT.

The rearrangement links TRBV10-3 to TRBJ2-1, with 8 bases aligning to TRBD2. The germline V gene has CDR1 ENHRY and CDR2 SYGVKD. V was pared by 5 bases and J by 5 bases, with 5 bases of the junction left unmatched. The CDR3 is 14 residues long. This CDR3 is CAISSREGNNEQFF. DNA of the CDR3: TGTGCCATCAGTTCCCGGGAGGGTAACAATGAGCAGTTCTTC.

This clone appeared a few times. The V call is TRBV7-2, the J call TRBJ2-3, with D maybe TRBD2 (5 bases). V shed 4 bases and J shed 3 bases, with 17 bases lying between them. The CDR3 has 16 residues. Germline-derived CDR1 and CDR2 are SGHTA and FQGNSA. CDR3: CASSSILEPLTDTQYF. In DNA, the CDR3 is TGTGCCAGCAGCTCGATACTAGAGCCCTTAACAGATACGCAGTATTTT.

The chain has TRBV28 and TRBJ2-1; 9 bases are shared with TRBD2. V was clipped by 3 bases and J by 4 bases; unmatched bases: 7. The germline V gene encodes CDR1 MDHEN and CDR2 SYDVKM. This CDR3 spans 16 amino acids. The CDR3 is CASSLWLAGRYNEQFF. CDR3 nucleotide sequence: TGTGCCAGCAGTTTGTGGCTAGCGGGGCGTTACAATGAGCAGTTCTTC.

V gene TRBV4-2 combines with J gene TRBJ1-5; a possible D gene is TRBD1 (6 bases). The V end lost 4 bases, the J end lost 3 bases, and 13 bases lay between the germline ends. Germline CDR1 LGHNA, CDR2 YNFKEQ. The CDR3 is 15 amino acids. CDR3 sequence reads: CASSPRTVINQPQHF. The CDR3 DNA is TGTGCCAGCAGCCCCAGGACAGTGATCAATCAGCCCCAGCATTTT.

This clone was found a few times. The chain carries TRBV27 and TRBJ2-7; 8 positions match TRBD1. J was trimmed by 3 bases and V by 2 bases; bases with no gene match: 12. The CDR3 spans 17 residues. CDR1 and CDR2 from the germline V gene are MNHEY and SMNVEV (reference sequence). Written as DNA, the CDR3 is TGTGCCAGCAGTTTACCGAGGATTCGAGACAGGGGCTACGAGCAGTACTTC. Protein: CASSLPRIRDRGYEQYF.

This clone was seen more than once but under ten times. The CDR3 sequence: CASSVSSGRAQETQYF. The CDR3 region has the DNA TGTGCCAGCAGCGTATCTAGCGGGAGGGCCCAAGAGACCCAGTACTTC. The chain employs TRBV9 and TRBJ2-5, with TRBD2 matching over 12 bases. The CDR3 length is 16 residues. Germline CDR1 reads SGDLS; CDR2 reads YYNGEE. The junction had 2 bases not matched to a gene; V was cut back by 1 base and J by 1 base.

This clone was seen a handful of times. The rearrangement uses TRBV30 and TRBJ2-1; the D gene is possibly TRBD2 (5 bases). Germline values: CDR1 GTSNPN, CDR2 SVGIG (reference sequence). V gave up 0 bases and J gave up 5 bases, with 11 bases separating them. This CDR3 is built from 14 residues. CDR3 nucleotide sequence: TGTGCCTGGAGTGTAAGAGCGGACCACAATGAGCAGTTCTTC. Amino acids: CAWSVRADHNEQFF. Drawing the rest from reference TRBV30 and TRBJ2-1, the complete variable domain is SQTIHQWPATLVQPVGSPLSLECTVEGTSNPNLYWYRQAAGRGLQLLFYSVGIGQISSEVPQNLSASRPQDRQFILSSKKLLLSDSGFYLCAWSVRADHNEQFFGPGTRLTVL.

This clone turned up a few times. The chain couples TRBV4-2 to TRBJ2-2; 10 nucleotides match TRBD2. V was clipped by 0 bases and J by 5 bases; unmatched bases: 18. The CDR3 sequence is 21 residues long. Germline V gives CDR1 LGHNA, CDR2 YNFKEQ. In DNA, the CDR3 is TGTGCCAGCAGCCAAGACTTCTTTCTCTACGGAGCGGGAGGGAAAACCGGGGAGCTGTTTTTT. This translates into CASSQDFFLYGAGGKTGELFF.

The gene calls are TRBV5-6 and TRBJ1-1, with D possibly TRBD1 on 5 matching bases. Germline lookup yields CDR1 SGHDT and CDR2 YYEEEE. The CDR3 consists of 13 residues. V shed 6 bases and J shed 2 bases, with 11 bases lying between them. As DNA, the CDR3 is TGTGCCAGCACCCCGGGGGGAAACACTGAAGCTTTCTTT. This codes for CASTPGGNTEAFF.

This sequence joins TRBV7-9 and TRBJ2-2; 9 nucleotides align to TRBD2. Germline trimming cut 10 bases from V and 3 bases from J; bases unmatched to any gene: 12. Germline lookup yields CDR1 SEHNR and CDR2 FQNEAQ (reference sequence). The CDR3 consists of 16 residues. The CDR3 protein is CATKTSGRGDTGELFF. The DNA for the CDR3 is TGTGCCACCAAGACTAGCGGTCGTGGTGACACCGGGGAGCTGTTTTTT. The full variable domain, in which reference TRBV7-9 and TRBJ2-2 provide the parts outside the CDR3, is DTGVSQNPRHKITKRGQNVTFRCDPISEHNRLYWYRQTLGQGPEFLTYFQNEAQLEKSRLLSDRFSAERPKGSFSTLEIQRTEQGDSAMYLCATKTSGRGDTGELFFGEGSRLTVL.

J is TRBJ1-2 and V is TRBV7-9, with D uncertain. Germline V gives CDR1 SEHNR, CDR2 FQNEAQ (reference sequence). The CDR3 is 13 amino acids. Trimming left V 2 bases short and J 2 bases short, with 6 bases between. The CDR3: CASSLSTNYGYTF. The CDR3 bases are TGTGCCAGCAGCTTATCTACGAACTATGGCTACACCTTC. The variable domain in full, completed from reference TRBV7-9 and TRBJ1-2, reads DTGVSQNPRHKITKRGQNVTFRCDPISEHNRLYWYRQTLGQGPEFLTYFQNEAQLEKSRLLSDRFSAERPKGSFSTLEIQRTEQGDSAMYLCASSLSTNYGYTFGSGTRLTVV.

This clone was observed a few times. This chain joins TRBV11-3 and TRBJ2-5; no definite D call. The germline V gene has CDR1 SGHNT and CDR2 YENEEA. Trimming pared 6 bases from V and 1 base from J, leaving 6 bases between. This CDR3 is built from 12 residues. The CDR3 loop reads CASSLGQETQYF. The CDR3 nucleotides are TGTGCCAGCAGTCTCGGCCAAGAGACCCAGTACTTC.

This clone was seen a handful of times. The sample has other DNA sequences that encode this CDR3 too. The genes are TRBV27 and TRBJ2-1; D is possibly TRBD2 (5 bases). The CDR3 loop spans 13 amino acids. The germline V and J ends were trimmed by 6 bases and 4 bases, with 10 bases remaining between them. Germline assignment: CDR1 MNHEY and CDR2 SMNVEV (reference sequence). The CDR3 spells CASRRDSYNEQFF. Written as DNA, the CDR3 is TGTGCCAGCAGACGGGATAGTTACAATGAGCAGTTCTTC.

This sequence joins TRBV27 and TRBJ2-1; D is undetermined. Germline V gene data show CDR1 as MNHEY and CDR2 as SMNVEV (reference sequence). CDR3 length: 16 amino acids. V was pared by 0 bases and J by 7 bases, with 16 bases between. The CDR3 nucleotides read TGTGCCAGCAGTTTATCTTTGGAGTTCAAAGTTAATGAGCAGTTCTTC. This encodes CASSLSLEFKVNEQFF.

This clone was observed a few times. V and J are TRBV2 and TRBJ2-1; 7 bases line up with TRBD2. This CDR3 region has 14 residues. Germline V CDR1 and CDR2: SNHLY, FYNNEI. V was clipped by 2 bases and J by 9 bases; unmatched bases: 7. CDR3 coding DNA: TGTGCCAGCAGTGAAATGGCGGGAGATCCTGAGCAGTTCTTC. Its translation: CASSEMAGDPEQFF.

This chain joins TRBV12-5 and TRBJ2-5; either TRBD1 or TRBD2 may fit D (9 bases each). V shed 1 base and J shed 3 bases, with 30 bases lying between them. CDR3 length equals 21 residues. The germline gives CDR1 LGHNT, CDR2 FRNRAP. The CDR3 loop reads CASGLARQGGGGRAVEETQYF. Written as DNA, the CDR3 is TGTGCTAGTGGTTTGGCTCGACAGGGGGGTGGCGGGAGGGCCGTGGAAGAGACCCAGTACTTC.

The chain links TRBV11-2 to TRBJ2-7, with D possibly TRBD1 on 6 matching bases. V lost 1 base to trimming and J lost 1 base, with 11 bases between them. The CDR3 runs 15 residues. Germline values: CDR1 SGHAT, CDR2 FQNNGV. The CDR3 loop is CASSLATGPSYEQYF. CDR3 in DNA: TGTGCCAGCAGCTTAGCGACAGGTCCTTCCTACGAGCAGTACTTC. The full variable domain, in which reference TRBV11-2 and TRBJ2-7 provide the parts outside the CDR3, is EAGVAQSPRYKIIEKRQSVAFWCNPISGHATLYWYQQILGQGPKLLIQFQNNGVVDDSQLPKDRFSAERLKGVDSTLKIQPAKLEDSAVYLCASSLATGPSYEQYFGPGTRLTVT.

In DNA, the CDR3 is TGTGCCAGCAGCGTAGGGGGGACCACAGGGGGCGGTGAGACCCAGTACTTC. Its protein is CASSVGGTTGGGETQYF. The J gene is TRBJ2-5, the V gene TRBV9, with 9 bases that match TRBD1. V was pared by 0 bases and J by 5 bases, with 11 bases of the junction left unmatched. The CDR3 covers 17 residues. The germline V gene has CDR1 SGDLS and CDR2 YYNGEE.

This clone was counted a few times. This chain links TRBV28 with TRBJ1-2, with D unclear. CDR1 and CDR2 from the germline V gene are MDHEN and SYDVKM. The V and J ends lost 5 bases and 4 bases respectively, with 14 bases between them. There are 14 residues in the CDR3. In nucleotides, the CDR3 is TGTGCCAGCAGTACGGCAGGTTGGGCCTATGGCTACACCTTC. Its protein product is CASSTAGWAYGYTF.